Listed here are 2 T cell receptor beta chains from one sample, sequenced in a study of siplizumab effects on memory and regulatory T cells. Sequencing was performed with immunoSEQ multiplex PCR; in TCRdb, only in-frame clones are kept and a portion is missing. The table lists tens of thousands of clones, 88% of them singletons. Sequencing input: Tregs sorted from blood. The source is a human donor in good health.

The rearrangement joins TRBV19 to TRBJ1-5; no reliable D call. CDR1 and CDR2 from the germline V gene are LNHDA and SQIVND (reference sequence). Deletions cut 1 base from V and 6 bases from J, with 7 bases between. The CDR3 is 13 residues long. The CDR3 is CASSIVSGQPQHF. CDR3 in DNA: TGTGCCAGTAGTATAGTATCTGGTCAGCCCCAGCATTTT.

This clone appeared a single time. V usage is TRBV11-2 and J usage is TRBJ2-7; no clear D gene. The CDR3 spans 18 residues. The V gene lost 5 bases and the J gene lost 1 base, with 24 bases spanning the gap. CDR1 and CDR2 (germline): SGHAT, FQNNGV. CDR3 residues: CASSPKLIGHGVSYEQYF. The CDR3 region has the DNA TGTGCCAGCAGCCCCAAGCTGATCGGGCACGGCGTTTCCTACGAGCAGTACTTC.